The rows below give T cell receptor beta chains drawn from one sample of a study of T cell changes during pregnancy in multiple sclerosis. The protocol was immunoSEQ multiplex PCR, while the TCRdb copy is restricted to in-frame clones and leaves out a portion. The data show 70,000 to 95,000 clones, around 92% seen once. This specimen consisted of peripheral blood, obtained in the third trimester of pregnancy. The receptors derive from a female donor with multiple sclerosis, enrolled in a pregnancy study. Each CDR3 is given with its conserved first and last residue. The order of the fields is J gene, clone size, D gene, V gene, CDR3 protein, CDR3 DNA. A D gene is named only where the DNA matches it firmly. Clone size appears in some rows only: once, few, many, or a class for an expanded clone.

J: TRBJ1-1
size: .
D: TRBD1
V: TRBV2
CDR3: CASRQGGSEAFF
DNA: TGTGCCAGCAGACAGGGGGGTAGTGAAGCTTTCTTT

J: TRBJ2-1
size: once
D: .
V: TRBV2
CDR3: CASRLVDEQFF
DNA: TGTGCCAGCAGACTGGTCGATGAGCAGTTCTTC

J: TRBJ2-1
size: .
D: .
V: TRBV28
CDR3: CASSQSGYNEQFF
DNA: TGTGCCAGCAGCCAATCAGGCTACAATGAGCAGTTCTTC

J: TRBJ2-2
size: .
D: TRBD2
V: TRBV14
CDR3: CASSRKGQGLAGHGELFF
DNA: TGTGCCAGCAGCCGCAAAGGCCAGGGACTAGCGGGTCACGGGGAGCTGTTTTTT

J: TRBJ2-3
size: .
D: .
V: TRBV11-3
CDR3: CASSMGGSGSTDTQYF
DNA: TGTGCCAGCAGCATGGGGGGTAGCGGCAGCACAGATACGCAGTATTTT

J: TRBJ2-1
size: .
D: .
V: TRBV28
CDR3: CASSLGYPTGSYNEQFF
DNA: TGTGCCAGCAGTTTGGGTTACCCGACGGGGTCCTACAATGAGCAGTTCTTC

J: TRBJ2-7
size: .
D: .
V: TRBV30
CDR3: CAWSWSSYEQYF
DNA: TGTGCCTGGAGTTGGAGCTCCTACGAGCAGTACTTC

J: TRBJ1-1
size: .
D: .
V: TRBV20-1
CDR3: CSGRALGAFF
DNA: TGCAGTGGGCGGGCCCTGGGGGCTTTCTTT

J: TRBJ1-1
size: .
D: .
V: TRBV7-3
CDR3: CASSLGGGLMNTEAFF
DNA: TGTGCCAGCAGCTTAGGGGGGGGGCTAATGAACACTGAAGCTTTCTTT

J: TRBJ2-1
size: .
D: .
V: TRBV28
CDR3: CASSKAGGYNEQFF
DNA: TGTGCCAGCAGTAAAGCGGGTGGGTACAATGAGCAGTTCTTC

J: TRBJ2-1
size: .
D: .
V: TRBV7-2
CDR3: CASSPQPLVLEQFF
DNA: TGTGCCAGCAGCCCCCAGCCCCTAGTTCTTGAGCAGTTCTTC

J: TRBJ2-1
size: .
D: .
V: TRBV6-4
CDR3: CASSEEMTGNEQFF
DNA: TGTGCCAGCAGTGAGGAAATGACAGGCAATGAGCAGTTCTTC

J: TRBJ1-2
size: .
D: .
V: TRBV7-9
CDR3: CASSSQGNYGYTF
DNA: TGTGCCAGCAGCTCGCAGGGTAACTATGGCTACACCTTC

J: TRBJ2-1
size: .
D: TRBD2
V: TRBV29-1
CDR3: CSAGLAGGDNEQFF
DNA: TGCAGCGCAGGACTAGCGGGAGGAGACAATGAGCAGTTCTTC

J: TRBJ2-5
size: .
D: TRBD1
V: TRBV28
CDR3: CASSPDRGRGTQYF
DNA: TGTGCCAGTTCACCCGACAGGGGGCGAGGAACCCAGTACTTC

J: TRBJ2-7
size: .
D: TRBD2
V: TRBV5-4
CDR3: CASSPGTIYEQYF
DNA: TGTGCCAGCAGCCCCGGGACTATCTACGAGCAGTACTTC

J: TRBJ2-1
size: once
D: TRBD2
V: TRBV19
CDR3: CASSPVGGRRTYNEQFF
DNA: TGTGCCAGTAGCCCCGTTGGCGGGAGGCGCACCTACAATGAGCAGTTCTTC

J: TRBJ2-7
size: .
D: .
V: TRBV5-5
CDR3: CASSLAETDLYEQYF
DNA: TGTGCCAGCAGCTTGGCCGAGACAGACCTCTACGAGCAGTACTTC

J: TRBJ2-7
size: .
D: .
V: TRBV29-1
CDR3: CSVGAGVYEQYF
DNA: TGCAGCGTTGGGGCAGGGGTCTACGAGCAGTACTTC

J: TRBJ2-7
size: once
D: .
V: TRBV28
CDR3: CASSPSGHVAGSYEQYF
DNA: TGTGCCAGCAGTCCCTCGGGACACGTCGCCGGCTCCTACGAGCAGTACTTC

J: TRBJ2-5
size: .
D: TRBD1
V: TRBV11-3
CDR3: CASSPGTGLTETQYF
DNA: TGTGCCAGCAGCCCCGGGACAGGGCTAACTGAGACCCAGTACTTC

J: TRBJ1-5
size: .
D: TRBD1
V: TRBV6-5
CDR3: CASSRTGTNQPQHF
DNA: TGTGCCAGCAGCAGGACAGGGACAAATCAGCCCCAGCATTTT

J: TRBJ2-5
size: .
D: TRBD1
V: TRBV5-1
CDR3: CASRTQGSETQYF
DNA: TGCGCCAGCAGAACACAGGGGAGCGAGACCCAGTACTTC

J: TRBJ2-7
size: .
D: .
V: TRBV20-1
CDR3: CSARRVYEQYF
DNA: TGCAGTGCTCGGAGGGTCTACGAGCAGTACTTC

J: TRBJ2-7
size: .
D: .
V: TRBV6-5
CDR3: CASISDNSYEQYF
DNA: TGTGCCAGCATCTCGGACAACTCCTACGAGCAGTACTTC

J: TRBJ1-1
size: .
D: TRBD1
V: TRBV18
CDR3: CASSQTGFTFF
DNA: TGTGCCAGCTCACAGACAGGGTTTACTTTCTTT

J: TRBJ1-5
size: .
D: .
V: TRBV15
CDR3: CATRLQTGGWPDGNQPQHF
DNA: TGTGCCACCAGGCTCCAAACAGGCGGCTGGCCGGATGGCAATCAGCCCCAGCATTTT

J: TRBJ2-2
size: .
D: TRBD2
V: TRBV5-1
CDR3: CASLGLAGTTGELFF
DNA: TGCGCCTCCTTAGGGCTAGCGGGAACCACCGGGGAGCTGTTTTTT

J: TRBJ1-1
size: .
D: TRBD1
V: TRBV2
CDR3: CASSPGQGASLNTEAFF
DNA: TGTGCCAGCAGTCCGGGACAGGGGGCGAGTTTGAACACTGAAGCTTTCTTT

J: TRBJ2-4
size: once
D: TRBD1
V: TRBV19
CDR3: CASSLDRGRKDIQYF
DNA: TGTGCCAGTAGTCTAGACAGGGGAAGGAAAGACATTCAGTACTTC

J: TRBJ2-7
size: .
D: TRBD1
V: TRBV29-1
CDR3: CSVGGTGSYEQYF
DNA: TGCAGCGTTGGGGGGACAGGTTCCTACGAGCAGTACTTC

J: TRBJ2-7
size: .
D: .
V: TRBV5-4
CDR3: CASSSTSQDEQYF
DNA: TGTGCCAGCAGCTCCACTAGCCAGGACGAGCAGTACTTC

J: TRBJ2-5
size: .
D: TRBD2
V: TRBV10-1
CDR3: CASSGLAGGQETQYF
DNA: TGCGCCAGCAGTGGCCTAGCGGGGGGCCAAGAGACCCAGTACTTC

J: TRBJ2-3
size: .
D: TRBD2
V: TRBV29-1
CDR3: CSVRLAANTDTQYF
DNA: TGCAGCGTTCGGCTAGCGGCTAACACAGATACGCAGTATTTT

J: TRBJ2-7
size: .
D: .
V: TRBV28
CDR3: CASSTPAYEQYF
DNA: TGTGCCAGCAGTACTCCCGCCTACGAGCAGTACTTC

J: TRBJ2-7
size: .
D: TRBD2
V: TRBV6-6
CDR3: CASSYSGLAEYEQYF
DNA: TGTGCCAGCAGTTACTCGGGACTAGCGGAATACGAGCAGTACTTC

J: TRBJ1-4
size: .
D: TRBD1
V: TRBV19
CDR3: CASSGRDRGATNEKLFF
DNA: TGTGCCAGTAGTGGCCGGGACAGGGGAGCGACTAATGAAAAACTGTTTTTT

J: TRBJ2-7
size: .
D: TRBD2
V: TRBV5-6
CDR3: CASSFGAGAYEQYF
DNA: TGTGCCAGCAGCTTTGGCGCGGGGGCCTACGAGCAGTACTTC

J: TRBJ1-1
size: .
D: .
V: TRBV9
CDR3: CASSVDPPQGMNTEAFF
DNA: TGTGCCAGCAGCGTAGACCCCCCGCAGGGGATGAACACTGAAGCTTTCTTT

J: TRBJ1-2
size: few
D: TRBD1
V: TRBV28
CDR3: CASSLQGALGYTF
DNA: TGTGCCAGCAGTTTACAGGGGGCCCTTGGCTACACCTTC

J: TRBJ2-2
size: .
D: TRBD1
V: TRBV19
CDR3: CASGDRGNTGELFF
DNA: TGTGCCAGTGGGGACAGGGGGAACACCGGGGAGCTGTTTTTT

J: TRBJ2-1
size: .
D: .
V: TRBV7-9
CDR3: CASTHRDGYNEQFF
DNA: TGTGCCAGCACCCACAGGGACGGGTACAATGAGCAGTTCTTC

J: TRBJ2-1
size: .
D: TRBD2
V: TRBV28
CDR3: CASRGGSHWRESYNEQFF
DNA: TGTGCCAGCAGGGGAGGGTCCCACTGGCGGGAGTCCTACAATGAGCAGTTCTTC

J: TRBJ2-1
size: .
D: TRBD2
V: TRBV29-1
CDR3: CSALGLAGAYNEQFF
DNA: TGCAGCGCCTTGGGACTAGCGGGAGCCTACAATGAGCAGTTCTTC

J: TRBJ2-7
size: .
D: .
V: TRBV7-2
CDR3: CASSLFLTGYEQYF
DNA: TGTGCCAGCAGCTTGTTTCTTACTGGCTACGAGCAGTACTTC

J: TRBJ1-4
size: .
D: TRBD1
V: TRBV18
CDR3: CASSYPGTVNEKLFF
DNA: TGTGCCAGCTCGTATCCCGGGACAGTTAATGAAAAACTGTTTTTT

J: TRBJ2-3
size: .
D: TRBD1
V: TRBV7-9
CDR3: CASSQDPGQGVADTQYF
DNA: TGTGCCAGCAGCCAAGATCCGGGACAGGGTGTGGCAGATACGCAGTATTTT

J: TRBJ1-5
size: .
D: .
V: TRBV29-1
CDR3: CSAGSTNQPQHF
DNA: TGCAGCGCAGGGTCCACCAATCAGCCCCAGCATTTT

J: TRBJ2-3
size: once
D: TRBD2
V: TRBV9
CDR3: CASSASPSLAGVPDTQYF
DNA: TGTGCCAGCAGCGCTAGCCCCTCACTAGCGGGAGTCCCAGATACGCAGTATTTT

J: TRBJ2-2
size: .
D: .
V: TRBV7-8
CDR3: CASSLGLTPNTGELFF
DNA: TGTGCCAGCAGCTTAGGACTAACCCCAAACACCGGGGAGCTGTTTTTT

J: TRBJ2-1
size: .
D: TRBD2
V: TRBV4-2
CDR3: CASSQEWGTSGHNEQFF
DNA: TGTGCCAGCAGCCAAGAGTGGGGGACTAGCGGGCACAATGAGCAGTTCTTC

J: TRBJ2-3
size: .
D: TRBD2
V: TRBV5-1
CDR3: CASSLTSGRAQKDTQYF
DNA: TGCGCCAGCAGCTTAACTAGCGGGAGGGCCCAAAAAGATACGCAGTATTTT

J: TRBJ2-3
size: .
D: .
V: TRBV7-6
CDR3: CASSRRSGSTDTQYF
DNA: TGTGCCAGCAGCCGCCGTAGCGGTAGCACAGATACGCAGTATTTT

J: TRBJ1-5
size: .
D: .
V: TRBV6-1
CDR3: CASSEASGGNQPQHF
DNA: TGTGCCAGCAGTGAAGCAAGTGGGGGGAATCAGCCCCAGCATTTT

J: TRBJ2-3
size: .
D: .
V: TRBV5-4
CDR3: CASSLAGRTDTQYF
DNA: TGTGCCAGCAGCTTGGCGGGTCGCACAGATACGCAGTATTTT

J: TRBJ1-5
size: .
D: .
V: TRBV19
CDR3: CASSTVSNQPQHF
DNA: TGTGCCAGTAGTACGGTAAGCAATCAGCCCCAGCATTTT

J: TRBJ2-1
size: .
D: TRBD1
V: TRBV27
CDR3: CASSPTGSSYNEQFF
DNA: TGTGCCAGCAGTCCGACAGGGAGCTCCTACAATGAGCAGTTCTTC

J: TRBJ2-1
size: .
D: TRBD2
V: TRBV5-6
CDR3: CASSHLAGGGFYNEQFF
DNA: TGTGCCAGCAGCCACCTAGCGGGAGGGGGTTTTTACAATGAGCAGTTCTTC